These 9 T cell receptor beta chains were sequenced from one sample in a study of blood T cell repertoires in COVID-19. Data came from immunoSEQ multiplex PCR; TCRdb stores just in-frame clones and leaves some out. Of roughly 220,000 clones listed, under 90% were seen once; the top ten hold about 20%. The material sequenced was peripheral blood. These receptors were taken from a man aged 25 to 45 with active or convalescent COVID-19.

In DNA form, the CDR3 reads TGTGCCACCCGGAGACAGGTTTCAGATACGCAGTATTTT. Its protein product is CATRRQVSDTQYF. The chain employs TRBV6-5 and TRBJ2-3; D perhaps matches TRBD1 (6 bases). The V end was cut by 10 bases, the J end by 4 bases, with 15 bases between. CDR1 MNHEY and CDR2 SVGAGI come from the germline V gene. The CDR3 runs to 13 residues.

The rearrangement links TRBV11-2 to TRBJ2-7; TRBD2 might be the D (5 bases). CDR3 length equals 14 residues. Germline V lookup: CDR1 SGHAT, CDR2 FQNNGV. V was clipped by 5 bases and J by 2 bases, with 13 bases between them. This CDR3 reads CASSHLARPYEQYF. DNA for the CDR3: TGTGCCAGCAGCCACCTAGCTAGGCCCTACGAGCAGTACTTC.

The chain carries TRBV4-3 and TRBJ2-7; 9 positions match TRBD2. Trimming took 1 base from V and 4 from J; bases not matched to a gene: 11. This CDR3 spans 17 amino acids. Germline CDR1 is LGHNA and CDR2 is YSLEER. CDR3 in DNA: TGCGCCAGCAGCCAAGGTGAGGTAGCGGGAGTAAAGTACGAGCAGTACTTC. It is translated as CASSQGEVAGVKYEQYF.

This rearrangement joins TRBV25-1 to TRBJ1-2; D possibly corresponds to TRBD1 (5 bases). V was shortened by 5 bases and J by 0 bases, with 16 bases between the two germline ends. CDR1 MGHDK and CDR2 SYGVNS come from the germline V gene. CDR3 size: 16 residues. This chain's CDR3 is CASSQGGRTANYGYTF. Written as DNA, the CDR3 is TGTGCCAGCAGTCAGGGTGGCCGAACAGCTAACTATGGCTACACCTTC.

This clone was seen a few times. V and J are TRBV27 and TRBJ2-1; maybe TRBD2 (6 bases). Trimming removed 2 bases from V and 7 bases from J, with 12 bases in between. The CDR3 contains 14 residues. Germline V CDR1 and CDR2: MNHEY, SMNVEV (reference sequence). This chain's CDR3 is CASSLLPGRNEQFF. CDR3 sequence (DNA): TGTGCCAGCAGTTTACTCCCAGGGAGGAATGAGCAGTTCTTC.

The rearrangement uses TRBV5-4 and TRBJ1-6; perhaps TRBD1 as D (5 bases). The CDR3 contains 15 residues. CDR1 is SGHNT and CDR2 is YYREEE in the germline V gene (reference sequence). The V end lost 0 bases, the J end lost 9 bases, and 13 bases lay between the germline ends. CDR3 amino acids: CASSLATQGSSPLHF. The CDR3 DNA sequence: TGTGCCAGCAGCTTGGCGACTCAGGGTAGTTCACCCCTCCACTTT.

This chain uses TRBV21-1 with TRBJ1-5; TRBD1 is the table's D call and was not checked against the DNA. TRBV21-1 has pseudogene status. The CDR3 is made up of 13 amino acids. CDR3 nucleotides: TGTGCCAGCAGCAATGACAGGAATCAGCCCCAGCATTTT. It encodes CASSNDRNQPQHF.

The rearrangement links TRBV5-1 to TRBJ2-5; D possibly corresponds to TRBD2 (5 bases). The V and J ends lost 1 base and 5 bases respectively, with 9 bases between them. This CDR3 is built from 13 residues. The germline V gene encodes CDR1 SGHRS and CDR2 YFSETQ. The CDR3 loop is CASSLRGSETQYF. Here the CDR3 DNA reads TGCGCCAGCAGCTTGCGAGGGTCCGAGACCCAGTACTTC.

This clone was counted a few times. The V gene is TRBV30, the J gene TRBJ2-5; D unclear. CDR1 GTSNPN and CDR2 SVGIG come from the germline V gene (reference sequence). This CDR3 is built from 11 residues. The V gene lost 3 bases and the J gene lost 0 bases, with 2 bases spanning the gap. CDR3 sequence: CAWSDQETQYF. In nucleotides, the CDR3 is TGTGCCTGGAGCGACCAAGAGACCCAGTACTTC.